This T cell receptor (beta chain) was profiled in a study of blood T cell repertoires in COVID-19. As for the study in general: Spain, Italy and the United States supplied samples that represented acute and convalescent COVID-19. T cells, B-cell-depleted T cells, or PBMCs supplied cDNA or gDNA.

As originally analysed: By means of reference gene primer amplification, nucleated cell counts were estimated. Sequencing used immunoSEQ multiplex PCR; TCRdb keeps in-frame clones, though not all of them. V, J and clone size are taken as reported in that table, and D and trimming were inferred from the DNA itself. The data hold more than 200,000 clones, with around nine tenths observed a single time. V lost 0 bases and J lost 4, with 19 bases in between. The CDR3 totals 18 residues. Looked up from germline, CDR1 is MGHRA and CDR2 is YSYEKL. This chain links TRBV4-1 with TRBJ1-3; D might be TRBD1 (5 bases). Sequenced: peripheral blood. This clonotype was obtained from a man aged 30-40 years with active or convalescent COVID-19. The CDR3 DNA reads as TGCGCCAGCAGCCAAGATTTATACGTGGGGCTACTCGGAAACACCATATATTTT. Its protein is CASSQDLYVGLLGNTIYF.